The 16 T cell receptor beta chains given below trace back to one sample, sequenced in a study of blood T cell repertoires in COVID-19. The method was immunoSEQ multiplex PCR; TCRdb's version includes in-frame clones alone and lacks a portion of them. The sample includes about 250,000 clones, around 86% of them seen just once. Sequencing used PBMCs or T cells enriched from blood (not recorded which). These receptors all come from a woman between 45 and 65 years old who had recovered from COVID-19.

The gene calls are TRBV3-1 (or the pseudogene TRBV3-2) and TRBJ1-2, with D possibly TRBD1 on 5 matching bases. The germline V gene has CDR1 LGHDT and CDR2 YNNKEL (reference sequence). The length of the CDR3 is 15 residues. Between the trimmed V and J ends, which lost 1 base and 0 bases, there was a span of 9 bases. CDR3 region: CASSQGQRANYGYTF. For the CDR3, the DNA is TGTGCCAGCAGCCAAGGACAGCGAGCTAACTATGGCTACACCTTC.

The genes are TRBV7-9 and TRBJ1-1; D is possibly TRBD1 (5 bases). The CDR3 spans 13 residues. Germline loops: CDR1 SEHNR, CDR2 FQNEAQ (reference sequence). Trimming removed 5 bases at V and 7 bases at J, with 14 bases between. CDR3 nucleotides: TGTGCCAGCAGCGGATCTCAGGGCTATGAAGCTTTCTTT. Protein sequence: CASSGSQGYEAFF.

The genes are TRBV4-1 and TRBJ1-1, with D uncertain. V gave up 0 bases and J gave up 7 bases, with 12 bases separating them. From germline, CDR1 is MGHRA and CDR2 YSYEKL. The CDR3 is 14 amino acids. The CDR3 loop is CASSQDRSQSEAFF. CDR3 sequence (DNA): TGCGCCAGCAGCCAAGACAGGTCACAGAGTGAAGCTTTCTTT.

The rearrangement uses TRBV30 and TRBJ1-6; TRBD1 might be the D (6 bases). Between the trimmed V and J ends, which lost 1 base and 10 bases, there was a span of 20 bases. CDR3 length: 16 amino acids. The V gene's germline CDR1 is GTSNPN and CDR2 SVGIG (reference sequence). For the CDR3, the DNA is TGTGCCTGGAGTGACACCCGGGGGGGGGCCCGATCACCCCTCCACTTT. It is translated as CAWSDTRGGARSPLHF.

The J gene is TRBJ1-2, the V gene TRBV27; D may be TRBD1 (6 bases). The CDR3 extends over 16 amino acids. Germline V gene sequence: CDR1 MNHEY, CDR2 SMNVEV (reference sequence). V gave up 1 base and J gave up 2 bases, with 14 bases separating them. Written as DNA, the CDR3 is TGTGCCAGCAGTTTATTCGGGGGGGCCCCAAACTATGGCTACACCTTC. Protein: CASSLFGGAPNYGYTF.

V usage is TRBV4-2 and J usage is TRBJ2-1; TRBD1 agrees at 7 bases. Germline V gives CDR1 LGHNA, CDR2 YNFKEQ. The CDR3 has 15 amino acids. With 0 bases clipped from V and 2 bases from J, the junction kept 1 base outside the gene matches. CDR3: CASSQEQGAYNEQFF. Written as DNA, the CDR3 is TGTGCCAGCAGCCAAGAGCAGGGGGCCTACAATGAGCAGTTCTTC.

This clone has only a few counts. The same CDR3 can be traced to other DNA sequences in this sample. The rearrangement uses TRBV5-4 and TRBJ2-1, with 11 bases that match TRBD2. This CDR3 is 15 amino acids long. V was clipped by 3 bases and J by 3 bases; unmatched bases: 2. Per the germline V gene, CDR1 is SGHNT and CDR2 is YYREEE (reference sequence). The CDR3 reads CASSSGTSGYNEQFF. The CDR3, as DNA: TGTGCCAGCAGCTCGGGGACTAGCGGCTACAATGAGCAGTTCTTC.

The rearrangement joins TRBV3-1 (or the pseudogene TRBV3-2) to TRBJ2-7; TRBD1 matches at 9 bases. V was clipped by 3 bases and J by 7 bases; unmatched bases: 13. Germline CDR1 is LGHDT and CDR2 is YNNKEL (reference sequence). CDR3 size: 16 residues. CDR3 sequence reads: CASSQTTGGRGTEQYF. CDR3 DNA: TGTGCCAGCAGCCAGACCACAGGGGGCCGGGGAACGGAGCAGTACTTC.

V gene TRBV30 combines with J gene TRBJ2-7; 10 bases map to TRBD2. The V segment lost 3 bases and the J segment 7 bases; nucleotides outside the gene matches: 15. The CDR3 is 16 amino acids. CDR1 is GTSNPN and CDR2 is SVGIG in the germline V gene (reference sequence). CDR3 sequence (DNA): TGTGCCTGGAGCTATGGACTAGCGGCCGAGGGGTGGGAGCAGTACTTC. It codes for CAWSYGLAAEGWEQYF.

This clone was counted between two and nine times. The chain has TRBV28 and TRBJ1-3; no clear D. Germline values: CDR1 MDHEN, CDR2 SYDVKM. The V and J ends lost 5 bases and 4 bases respectively, with 12 bases between them. CDR3 length equals 14 residues. In DNA, the CDR3 is TGTGCCAGCAGTCAGACGGGGAACGGAAACACCATATATTTT. This codes for CASSQTGNGNTIYF. Complete variable domain (other parts from reference TRBV28 and TRBJ1-3): DVKVTQSSRYLVKRTGEKVFLECVQDMDHENMFWYRQDPGLGLRLIYFSYDVKMKEKGDIPEGYSVSREKKERFSLILESASTNQTSMYLCASSQTGNGNTIYFGEGSWLTVV.

The rearrangement links TRBV30 to TRBJ2-7; 11 bases fit TRBD1. J was trimmed by 3 bases and V by 3 bases; bases with no gene match: 4. The CDR3 consists of 14 residues. The V gene's germline CDR1 is GTSNPN and CDR2 SVGIG (reference sequence). CDR3 in amino acids: CAWRGGTGGYEQYF. CDR3 sequence (DNA): TGTGCCTGGAGGGGCGGGACAGGGGGCTACGAGCAGTACTTC.

The chain couples TRBV5-1 to TRBJ1-6; D unclear. The CDR3 runs 14 residues. Germline assignment: CDR1 SGHRS and CDR2 YFSETQ. The V end was cut by 2 bases, the J end by 7 bases, with 10 bases between. This chain's CDR3 is CASSFTATNSPLHF. The CDR3 DNA follows: TGCGCCAGCAGCTTCACAGCCACAAATTCACCCCTCCACTTT. Complete variable domain (other parts from reference TRBV5-1 and TRBJ1-6): KAGVTQTPRYLIKTRGQQVTLSCSPISGHRSVSWYQQTPGQGLQFLFEYFSETQRNKGNFPGRFSGRQFSNSRSEMNVSTLELGDSALYLCASSFTATNSPLHFGNGTRLTVT.

This clone was found a few times. This rearrangement joins TRBV15 to TRBJ1-4, with 7 positions matching TRBD1. With V trimmed by 1 base and J by 8 bases, 4 bases remained unmatched. The CDR3 extends over 14 amino acids. CDR1 is LNHNV and CDR2 is YYDKDF in the germline V gene (reference sequence). The CDR3 sequence: CATSRAGTVEKLFF. The CDR3 DNA follows: TGTGCCACCAGCAGAGCAGGGACAGTAGAAAAACTGTTTTTT.

V and J are TRBV10-3 and TRBJ2-3; D may be TRBD2 (6 bases). Germline-derived CDR1 and CDR2 are ENHRY and SYGVKD. The CDR3 is 15 residues long. The germline V and J ends were trimmed by 0 bases and 4 bases, with 11 bases remaining between them. As DNA, the CDR3 is TGTGCCATCAGTGAGTCGGGACTTGGGGCAGATACGCAGTATTTT. This translates into CAISESGLGADTQYF.

J is TRBJ2-2 and V is TRBV6-1; weak D call: TRBD1 (5 bases). V was shortened by 1 base and J by 8 bases, with 8 bases between the two germline ends. The CDR3 runs 13 residues. Looked up from germline, CDR1 is MNHNS and CDR2 is SASEGT. The CDR3 loop is CASSEVKGGELFF. CDR3 sequence (DNA): TGTGCCAGCAGTGAAGTCAAGGGGGGGGAGCTGTTTTTT.

The chain joins TRBV28 to TRBJ2-2; D may be TRBD2 (5 bases). Germline V gene sequence: CDR1 MDHEN, CDR2 SYDVKM. The CDR3 loop spans 14 amino acids. Trimming left V 8 bases short and J 4 bases short, with 14 bases between. CDR3 amino acids: CASQRVGRTGELFF. The CDR3 DNA reads as TGTGCCAGCCAGAGGGTCGGCCGCACCGGGGAGCTGTTTTTT.